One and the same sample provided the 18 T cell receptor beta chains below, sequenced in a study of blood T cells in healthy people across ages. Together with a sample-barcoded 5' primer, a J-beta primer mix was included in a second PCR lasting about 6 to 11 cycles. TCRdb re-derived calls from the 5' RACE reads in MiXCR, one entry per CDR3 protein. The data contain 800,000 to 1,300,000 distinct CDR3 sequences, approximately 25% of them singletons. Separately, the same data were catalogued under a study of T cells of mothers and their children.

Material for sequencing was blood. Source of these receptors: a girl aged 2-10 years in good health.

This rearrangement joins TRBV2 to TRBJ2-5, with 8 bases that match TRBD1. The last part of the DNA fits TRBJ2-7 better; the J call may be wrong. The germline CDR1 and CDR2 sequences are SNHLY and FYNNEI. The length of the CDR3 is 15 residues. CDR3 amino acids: CASTRGQVNTYEQYF. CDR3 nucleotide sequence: TGTGCCAGCACCAGGGGACAGGTGAATACCTACGAGCAGTACTTC.

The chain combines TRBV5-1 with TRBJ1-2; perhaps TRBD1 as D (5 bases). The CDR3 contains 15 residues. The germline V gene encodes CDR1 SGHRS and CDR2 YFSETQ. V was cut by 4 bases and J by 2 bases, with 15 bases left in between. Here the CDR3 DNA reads TGCGCCAGCAGCGGAAGAGGGACGGTGAACTATGGCTACACCTTC. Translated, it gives CASSGRGTVNYGYTF.

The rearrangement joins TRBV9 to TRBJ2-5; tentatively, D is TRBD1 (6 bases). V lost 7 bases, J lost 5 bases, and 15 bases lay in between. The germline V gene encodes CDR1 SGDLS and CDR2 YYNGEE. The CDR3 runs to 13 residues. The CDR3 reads CASSAGDVETQYF. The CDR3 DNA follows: TGTGCCAGCTCTGCAGGGGATGTGGAGACCCAGTACTTC.

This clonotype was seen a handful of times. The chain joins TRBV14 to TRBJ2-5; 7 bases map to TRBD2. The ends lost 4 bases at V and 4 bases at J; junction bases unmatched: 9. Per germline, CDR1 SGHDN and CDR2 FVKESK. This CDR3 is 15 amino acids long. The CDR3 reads CASSRASGVGETQYF. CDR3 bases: TGTGCCAGCAGCCGAGCAAGCGGGGTGGGAGAGACCCAGTACTTC.

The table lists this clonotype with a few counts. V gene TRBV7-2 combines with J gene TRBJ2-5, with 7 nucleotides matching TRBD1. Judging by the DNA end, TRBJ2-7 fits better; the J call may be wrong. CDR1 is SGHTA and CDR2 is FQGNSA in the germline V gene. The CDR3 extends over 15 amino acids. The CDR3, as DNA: TGTGCCAGCAGCTACCAGACAGGGCCTATTTACGAGCAGTACTTC. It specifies CASSYQTGPIYEQYF.

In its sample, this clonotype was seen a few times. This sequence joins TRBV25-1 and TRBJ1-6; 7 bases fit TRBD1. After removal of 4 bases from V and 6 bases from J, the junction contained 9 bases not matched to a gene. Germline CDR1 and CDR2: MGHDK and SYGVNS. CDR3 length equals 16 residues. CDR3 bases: TGTGCCAGCAGTGGCCAACTCCCAGGGGGTAATTCACCCCTCCACTTT. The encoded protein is CASSGQLPGGNSPLHF.

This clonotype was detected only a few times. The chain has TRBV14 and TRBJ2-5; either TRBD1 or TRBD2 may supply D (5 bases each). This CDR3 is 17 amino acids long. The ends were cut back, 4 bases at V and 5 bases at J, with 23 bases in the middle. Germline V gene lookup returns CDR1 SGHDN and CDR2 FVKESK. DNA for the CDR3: TGTGCCAGCAGCCGGGACGGTACGCGTTCTTTCGGGGAGACCCAGTACTTC. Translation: CASSRDGTRSFGETQYF.

CDR3 in amino acids: CASRTGYRSYEQYF. CDR3 DNA: TGCGCCAGCAGGACGGGGTATCGCTCCTACGAGCAGTACTTC. The chain links TRBV5-1 to TRBJ2-5; tentatively, D is TRBD2 (5 bases). The end of the DNA fits TRBJ2-7 better, so the J call may be wrong. The CDR3 runs to 14 residues. In germline, CDR1 is SGHRS, CDR2 YFSETQ.

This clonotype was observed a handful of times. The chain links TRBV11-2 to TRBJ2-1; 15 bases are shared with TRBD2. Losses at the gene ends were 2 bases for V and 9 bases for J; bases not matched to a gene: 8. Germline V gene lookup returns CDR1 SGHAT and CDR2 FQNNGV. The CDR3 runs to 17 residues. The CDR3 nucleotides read TGTGCCAGCAGCTTACGGGGGGGACTAGCGGGAGGCGGTGAGCAGTTCTTC. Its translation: CASSLRGGLAGGGEQFF.

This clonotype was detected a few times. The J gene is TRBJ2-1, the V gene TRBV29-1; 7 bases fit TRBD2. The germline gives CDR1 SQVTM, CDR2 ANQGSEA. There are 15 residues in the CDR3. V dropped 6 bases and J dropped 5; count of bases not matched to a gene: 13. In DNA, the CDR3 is TGCAGCGTCACGGGGAGGGGCGAGACGAACAATGAGCAGTTCTTC. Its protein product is CSVTGRGETNNEQFF.

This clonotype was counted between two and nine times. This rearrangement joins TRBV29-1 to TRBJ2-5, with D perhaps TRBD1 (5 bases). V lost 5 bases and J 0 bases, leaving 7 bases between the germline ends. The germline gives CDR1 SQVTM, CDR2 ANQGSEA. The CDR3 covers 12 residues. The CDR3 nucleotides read TGCAGCGTTACGGACAACCAAGAGACCCAGTACTTC. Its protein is CSVTDNQETQYF.

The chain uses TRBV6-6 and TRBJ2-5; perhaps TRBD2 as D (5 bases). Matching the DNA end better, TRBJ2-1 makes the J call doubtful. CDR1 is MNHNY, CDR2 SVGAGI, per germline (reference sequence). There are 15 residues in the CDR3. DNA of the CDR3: TGTGCCAGCAGTTACTCCCCCCTAACAGAAGAGGGGCAGTTCTTC. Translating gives CASSYSPLTEEGQFF.

The CDR3 DNA follows: TGCAGCGTGGGGGACTCTGGAAACACCATATATTTT. Residues: CSVGDSGNTIYF. The chain links TRBV29-1 to TRBJ1-3, with D perhaps TRBD1 (5 bases). The V and J ends lost 6 bases and 0 bases respectively, with 6 bases between them. Germline-derived CDR1 and CDR2 are SQVTM and ANQGSEA. CDR3 size: 12 residues.

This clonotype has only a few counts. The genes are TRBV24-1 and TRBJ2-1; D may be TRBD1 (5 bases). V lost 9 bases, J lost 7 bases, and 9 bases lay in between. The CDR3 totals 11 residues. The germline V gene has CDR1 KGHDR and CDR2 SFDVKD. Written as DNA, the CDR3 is TGTGCCACCGGGGCCTTGAATGAGCAGTTCTTC. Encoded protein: CATGALNEQFF.

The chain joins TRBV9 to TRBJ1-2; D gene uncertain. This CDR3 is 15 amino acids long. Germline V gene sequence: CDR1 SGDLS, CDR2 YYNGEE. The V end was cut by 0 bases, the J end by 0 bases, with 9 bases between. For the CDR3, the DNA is TGTGCCAGCAGCGTAGGGTTACCTTCTAACTATGGCTACACCTTC. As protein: CASSVGLPSNYGYTF.

In DNA, the CDR3 is TGTGCCAGCAGCTTAGTCCCAGGGCCGAACACTGAAGCTTTCTTT. Protein product: CASSLVPGPNTEAFF. The chain employs TRBV7-9 and TRBJ1-1, with TRBD1 as a possible D gene (5 bases). This CDR3 spans 15 amino acids. Trimming shortened V by 1 base and J by 1 base, and 10 bases separated the two germline ends. Germline assignment: CDR1 SEHNR and CDR2 FQNEAQ (reference sequence).

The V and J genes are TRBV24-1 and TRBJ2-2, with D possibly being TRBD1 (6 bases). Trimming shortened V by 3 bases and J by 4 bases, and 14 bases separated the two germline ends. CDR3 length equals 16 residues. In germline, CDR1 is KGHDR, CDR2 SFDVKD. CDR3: CATSDRRQVFTGELFF. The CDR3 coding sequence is TGTGCCACCAGTGATCGCAGACAGGTTTTCACCGGGGAGCTGTTTTTT.

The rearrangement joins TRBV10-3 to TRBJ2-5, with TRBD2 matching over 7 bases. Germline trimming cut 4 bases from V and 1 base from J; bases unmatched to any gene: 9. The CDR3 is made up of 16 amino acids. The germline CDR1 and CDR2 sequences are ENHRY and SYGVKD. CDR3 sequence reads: CAISGGEREAQETQYF. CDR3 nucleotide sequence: TGTGCCATCAGTGGTGGGGAGCGGGAAGCCCAAGAGACCCAGTACTTC.